Below are 13 T cell receptor beta chains sequenced from a single sample in a study of glioma-infiltrating T cells. Amplification of TCR alpha and beta CDR3 regions from RNA used iRepertoire nested multiplex PCR. TCRdb called the multiplex PCR reads again in MiXCR, with one record for every CDR3 protein. The sample consists of under 200,000 distinct CDR3 sequences, around 40% of them appearing once. The sequenced sample consisted of glioma tissue, nonneoplastic brain tissue, or PBMCs (not recorded which). These receptors originate from a human donor with low-grade glioma or glioblastoma, undergoing nonglioma brain surgery, or in good health (not recorded which).

This clonotype showed up just once. A clone one base away is much larger, so this may be a read error. The rearrangement uses TRBV28 and TRBJ2-1; tentatively, D is TRBD2 (6 bases). V was pared by 3 bases and J by 9 bases, with 15 bases between. CDR1 and CDR2 (germline): MDHEN, SYDVKM. This CDR3 spans 14 amino acids. This CDR3 is CASSLTGDSGEQFF. The CDR3 DNA sequence: TGTGCCAGCAGTTTGACGGGAGATTCCGGTGAGCAGTTCTTC.

About this clonotype: A read error may explain this, as a much larger clone is one base away. This sequence joins TRBV29-1 and TRBJ1-2; D uncertain. The CDR3 has 12 residues. Germline V lookup: CDR1 SQVTM, CDR2 ANQGSEA. The CDR3 DNA is TGCAGCGTTCAAGACCATTCGTATAGCTACACCTTC. This sequence encodes CSVQDHSYSYTF.

With regard to this clonotype: Sequence at one end of the junction differs from germline and may be a read error. The rearrangement joins TRBV10-1 to TRBJ2-1; D might be TRBD1 (6 bases). Germline V CDR1 and CDR2: WNHNN, SYGVQD (reference sequence). The CDR3 has 12 residues. The CDR3 protein is CASSKRTDLQFF. Here the CDR3 DNA reads TGTGCCAGCTCAAAGCGGACAGACTTGCAGTTCTTC.

In this sample, this clonotype turned up once. V and J are TRBV29-1 and TRBJ2-1; possible D gene TRBD1, 6 bases. Germline CDR1 SQVTM, CDR2 ANQGSEA. The CDR3 extends over 12 amino acids. V was cut by 8 bases and J by 8 bases, with 16 bases left in between. The CDR3 region is CSFTGLVDEQFF. The CDR3 DNA reads TGCAGCTTCACAGGGTTGGTCGATGAGCAGTTCTTC.

This clonotype was observed a few times. The chain has TRBV6-1 and TRBJ1-2, with 8 nucleotides matching TRBD1. V shed 7 bases, J shed 4 bases, and the junction held 14 bases outside the gene matches. The length of the CDR3 is 16 residues. The V gene's germline CDR1 is MNHNS and CDR2 SASEGT. DNA of the CDR3: TGTGCCAGCAATCCGACAGGGGAGTTGCGGGGCTATGGCTACACCTTC. Residues: CASNPTGELRGYGYTF.

As regards this clonotype: Germline and junction disagree at one end, which may indicate a read error. This chain links TRBV2 with TRBJ1-1; no definite D call. CDR3 length equals 11 residues. The germline V gene encodes CDR1 SNHLY and CDR2 FYNNEI. The CDR3 loop reads CANKENTQAFF. CDR3 bases: TGTGCCAACAAGGAGAACACTCAAGCTTTCTTT.

Notes on this clonotype: This clone may be a read error of a much larger clone one base away. Lacking the conserved final phenylalanine or tryptophan, this CDR3 likely reflects a read error. The J gene is TRBJ2-7, the V gene TRBV7-9; D assignment may be TRBD1 or TRBD2 (6 bases each). CDR3 length: 14 amino acids. Per the germline V gene, CDR1 is SEHNR and CDR2 is FQNEAQ (reference sequence). V gave up 3 bases and J gave up 4 bases, with 13 bases separating them. The CDR3 spells CASSFSGGGYEQYS. CDR3 DNA sequence: TGTGCCAGCAGCTTCTCCGGGGGCGGGTACGAGCAGTACTCC.

The chain carries TRBV29-1 and TRBJ1-2; D perhaps matches TRBD1 (5 bases). Per germline, CDR1 SQVTM and CDR2 ANQGSEA. The CDR3 covers 13 residues. Trimming stripped 2 bases from V and 5 bases from J, with 12 bases between. CDR3: CSVESGTQYGYTF. CDR3 nucleotides: TGCAGCGTTGAATCCGGGACCCAGTATGGCTACACCTTC.

Concerning this clonotype: A much larger clone differs from this one at a single base, so this may be a read error. The V gene is TRBV20-1, the J gene TRBJ2-5, with 8 bases identical to TRBD2. CDR1 and CDR2 (germline): DFQATT, SNEGSKA (reference sequence). The CDR3 consists of 13 residues. As DNA, the CDR3 is TGCAGTGCTGGAGCGGGAGTTGGAGAGACCGAGTACTTC. Its protein is CSAGAGVGETEYF.

Comment on this clonotype: The germline gene is not matched at one end of the junction; a read error may be the cause. The chain is built from TRBV6-2 or TRBV6-3 and TRBJ1-5; D is uncertain. CDR1 is MNHEY and CDR2 is SVGEGT in the germline V gene. This CDR3 region has 14 residues. CDR3 sequence (DNA): TGTGCCAGCAGTGTCTCGATAGGCAATCAGCACCAGAATTTT. Amino acids: CASSVSIGNQHQNF.

This clonotype turned up a few times. The V call is TRBV5-6, the J call TRBJ1-2; no clear D. The V end was cut by 1 base, the J end by 5 bases, with 9 bases between. This CDR3 spans 13 amino acids. In germline, CDR1 is SGHDT, CDR2 YYEEEE. The CDR3 DNA reads TGTGCCAGCAGCTTGAGCAGGAGTTATGGCTACACCTTC. Translating gives CASSLSRSYGYTF.

There are many counts of this clonotype. The gene calls are TRBV20-1 and TRBJ2-1; 10 bases align to TRBD2. The germline gives CDR1 DFQATT, CDR2 SNEGSKA (reference sequence). V was clipped by 3 bases and J by 6 bases; unmatched bases: 5. This CDR3 region has 14 residues. CDR3 loop: CSASWLAGVNEQFF. CDR3 nucleotide sequence: TGCAGTGCTAGTTGGCTAGCGGGAGTCAATGAGCAGTTCTTC.

This clonotype was counted ten times or more. The chain joins TRBV27 to TRBJ2-7; possible D gene TRBD1, 6 bases. This CDR3 has 12 amino acids. V was cut by 7 bases and J by 3 bases, with 10 bases left in between. Germline V lookup: CDR1 MNHEY, CDR2 SMNVEV (reference sequence). The CDR3 loop is CASMGQLYEQYF. DNA of the CDR3: TGTGCCAGCATGGGACAACTCTACGAGCAGTACTTC.